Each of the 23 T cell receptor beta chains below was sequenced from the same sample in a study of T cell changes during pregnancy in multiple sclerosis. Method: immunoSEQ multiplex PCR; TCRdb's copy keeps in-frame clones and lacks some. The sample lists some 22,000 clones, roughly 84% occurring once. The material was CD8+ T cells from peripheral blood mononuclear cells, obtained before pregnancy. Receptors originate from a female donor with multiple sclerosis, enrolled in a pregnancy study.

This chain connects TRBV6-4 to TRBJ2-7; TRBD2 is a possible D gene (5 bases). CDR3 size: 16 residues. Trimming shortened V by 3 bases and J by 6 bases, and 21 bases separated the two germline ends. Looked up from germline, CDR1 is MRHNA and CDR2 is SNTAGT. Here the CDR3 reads CASSEPGERGLGEQYF. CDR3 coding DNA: TGTGCCAGCAGTGAGCCCGGTGAGCGAGGACTTGGCGAGCAGTACTTC.

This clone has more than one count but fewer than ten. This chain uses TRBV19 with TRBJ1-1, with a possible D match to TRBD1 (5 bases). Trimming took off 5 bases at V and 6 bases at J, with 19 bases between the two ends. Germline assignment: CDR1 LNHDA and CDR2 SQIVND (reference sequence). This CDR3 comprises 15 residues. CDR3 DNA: TGTGCCAGTAGTTCCGGGCGGGGGTGGGTCTCTGAAGCTTTCTTT. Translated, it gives CASSSGRGWVSEAFF. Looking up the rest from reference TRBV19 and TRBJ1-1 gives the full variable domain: DGGITQSPKYLFRKEGQNVTLSCEQNLNHDAMYWYRQDPGQGLRLIYYSQIVNDFQKGDIAEGYSVSREKKESFPLTVTSAQKNPTAFYLCASSSGRGWVSEAFFGQGTRLTVV.

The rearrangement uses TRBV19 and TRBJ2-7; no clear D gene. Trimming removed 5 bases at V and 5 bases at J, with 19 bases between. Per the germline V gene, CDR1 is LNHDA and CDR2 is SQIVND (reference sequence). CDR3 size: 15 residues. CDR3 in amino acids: CASSFDDTVRNEQYF. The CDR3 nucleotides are TGTGCCAGTAGTTTCGATGACACAGTGAGAAACGAGCAGTACTTC. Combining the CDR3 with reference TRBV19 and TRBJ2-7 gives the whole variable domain DGGITQSPKYLFRKEGQNVTLSCEQNLNHDAMYWYRQDPGQGLRLIYYSQIVNDFQKGDIAEGYSVSREKKESFPLTVTSAQKNPTAFYLCASSFDDTVRNEQYFGPGTRLTVT.

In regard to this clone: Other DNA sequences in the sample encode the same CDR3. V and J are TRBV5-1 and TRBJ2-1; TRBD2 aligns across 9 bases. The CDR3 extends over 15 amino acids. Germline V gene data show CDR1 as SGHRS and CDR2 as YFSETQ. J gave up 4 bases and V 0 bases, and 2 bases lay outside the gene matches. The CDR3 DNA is TGCGCCAGCAGCTTGGGACTAGCGGATTACAATGAGCAGTTCTTC. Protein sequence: CASSLGLADYNEQFF. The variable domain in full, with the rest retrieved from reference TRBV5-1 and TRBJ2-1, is KAGVTQTPRYLIKTRGQQVTLSCSPISGHRSVSWYQQTPGQGLQFLFEYFSETQRNKGNFPGRFSGRQFSNSRSEMNVSTLELGDSALYLCASSLGLADYNEQFFGPGTRLTVL.

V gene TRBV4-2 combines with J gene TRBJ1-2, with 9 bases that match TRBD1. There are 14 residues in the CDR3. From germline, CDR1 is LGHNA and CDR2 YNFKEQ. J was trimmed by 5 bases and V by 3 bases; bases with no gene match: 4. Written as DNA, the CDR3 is TGTGCCAGCAGCCACGGGGGGACAGGGTATGGCTACACCTTC. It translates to CASSHGGTGYGYTF.

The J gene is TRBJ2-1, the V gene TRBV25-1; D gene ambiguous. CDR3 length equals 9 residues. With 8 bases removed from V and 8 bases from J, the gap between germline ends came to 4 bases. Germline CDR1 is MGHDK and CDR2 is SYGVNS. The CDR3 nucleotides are TGTGCCAGCGGGCATGAGCAGTTCTTC. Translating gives CASGHEQFF.

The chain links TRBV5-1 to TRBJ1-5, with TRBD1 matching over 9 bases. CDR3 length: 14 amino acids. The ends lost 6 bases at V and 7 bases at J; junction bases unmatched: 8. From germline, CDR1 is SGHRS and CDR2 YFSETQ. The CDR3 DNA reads TGCGCCAGCACCCTGACAGGGGGAGAACAGCCCCAGCATTTT. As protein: CASTLTGGEQPQHF.

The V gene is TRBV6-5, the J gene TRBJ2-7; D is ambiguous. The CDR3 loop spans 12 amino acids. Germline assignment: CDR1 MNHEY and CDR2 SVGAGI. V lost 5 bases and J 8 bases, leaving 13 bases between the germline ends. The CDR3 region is CASSPYPTKQYF. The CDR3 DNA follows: TGTGCCAGCAGTCCCTATCCTACGAAGCAGTACTTC.

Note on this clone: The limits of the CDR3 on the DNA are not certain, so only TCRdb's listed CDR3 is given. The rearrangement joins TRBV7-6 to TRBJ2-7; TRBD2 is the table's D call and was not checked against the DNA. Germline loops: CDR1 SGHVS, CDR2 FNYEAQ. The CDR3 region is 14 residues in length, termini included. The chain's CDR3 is CASSASGRGDEQYF.

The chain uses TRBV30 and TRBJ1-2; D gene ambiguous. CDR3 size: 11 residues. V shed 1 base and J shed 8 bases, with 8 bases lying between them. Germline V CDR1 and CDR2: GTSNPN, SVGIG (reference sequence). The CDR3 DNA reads TGTGCCTGGAGTGAATGGAGGGGCTACACCTTC. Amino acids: CAWSEWRGYTF.

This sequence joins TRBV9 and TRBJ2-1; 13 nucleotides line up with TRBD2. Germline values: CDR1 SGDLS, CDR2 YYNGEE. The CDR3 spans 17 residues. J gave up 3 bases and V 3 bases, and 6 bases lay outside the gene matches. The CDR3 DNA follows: TGTGCCAGCAGCGCCGGACTAGCGGGAGACCTCTACAATGAGCAGTTCTTC. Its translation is CASSAGLAGDLYNEQFF.

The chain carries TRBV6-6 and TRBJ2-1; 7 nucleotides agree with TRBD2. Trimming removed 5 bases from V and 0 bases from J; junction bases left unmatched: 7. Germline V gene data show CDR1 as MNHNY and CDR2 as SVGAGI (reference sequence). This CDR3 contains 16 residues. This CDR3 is CASSASGPGSYNEQFF. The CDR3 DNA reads TGTGCCAGCAGTGCTAGCGGTCCTGGCTCCTACAATGAGCAGTTCTTC.

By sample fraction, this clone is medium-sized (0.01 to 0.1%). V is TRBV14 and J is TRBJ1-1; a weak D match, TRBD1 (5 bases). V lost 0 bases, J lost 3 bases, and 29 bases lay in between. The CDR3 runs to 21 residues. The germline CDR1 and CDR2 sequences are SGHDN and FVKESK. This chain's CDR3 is CASSQDKVRWGVYTGDTEAFF. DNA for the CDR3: TGTGCCAGCAGCCAAGACAAAGTAAGATGGGGGGTATATACGGGGGACACTGAAGCTTTCTTT.

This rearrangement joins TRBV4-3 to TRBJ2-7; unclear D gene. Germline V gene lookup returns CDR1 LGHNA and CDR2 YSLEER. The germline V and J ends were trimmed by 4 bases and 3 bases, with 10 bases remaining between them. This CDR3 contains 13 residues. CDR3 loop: CASSPTLGYEQYF. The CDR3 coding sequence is TGCGCCAGCAGCCCGACCCTAGGCTACGAGCAGTACTTC.

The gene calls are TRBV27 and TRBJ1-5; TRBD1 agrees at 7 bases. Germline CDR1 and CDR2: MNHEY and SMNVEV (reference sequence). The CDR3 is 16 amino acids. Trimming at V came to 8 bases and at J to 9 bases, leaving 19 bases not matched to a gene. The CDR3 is CASSGGGPKGSVPQHF. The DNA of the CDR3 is TGTGCCAGCTCGGGAGGGGGCCCCAAGGGTTCGGTGCCCCAGCATTTT.

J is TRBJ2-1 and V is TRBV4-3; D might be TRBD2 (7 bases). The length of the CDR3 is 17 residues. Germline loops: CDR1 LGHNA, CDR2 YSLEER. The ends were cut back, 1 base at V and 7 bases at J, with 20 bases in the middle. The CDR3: CASSQVVGEGGENEQFF. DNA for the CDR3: TGCGCCAGCAGCCAAGTGGTGGGGGAGGGGGGAGAGAATGAGCAGTTCTTC.

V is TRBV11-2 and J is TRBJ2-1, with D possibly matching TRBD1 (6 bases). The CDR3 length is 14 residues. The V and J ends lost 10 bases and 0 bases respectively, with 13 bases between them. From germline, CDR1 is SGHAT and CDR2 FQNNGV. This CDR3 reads CATQGGFSYNEQFF. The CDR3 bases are TGTGCCACACAGGGCGGGTTCTCCTACAATGAGCAGTTCTTC. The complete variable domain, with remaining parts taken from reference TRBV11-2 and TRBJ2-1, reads EAGVAQSPRYKIIEKRQSVAFWCNPISGHATLYWYQQILGQGPKLLIQFQNNGVVDDSQLPKDRFSAERLKGVDSTLKIQPAKLEDSAVYLCATQGGFSYNEQFFGPGTRLTVL.

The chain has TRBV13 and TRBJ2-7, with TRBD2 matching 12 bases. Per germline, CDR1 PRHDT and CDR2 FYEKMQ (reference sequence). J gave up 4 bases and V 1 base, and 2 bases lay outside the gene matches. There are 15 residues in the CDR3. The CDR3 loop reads CASSLETSGSYEQYF. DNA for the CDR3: TGTGCCAGCAGCTTAGAGACTAGCGGGAGTTACGAGCAGTACTTC.

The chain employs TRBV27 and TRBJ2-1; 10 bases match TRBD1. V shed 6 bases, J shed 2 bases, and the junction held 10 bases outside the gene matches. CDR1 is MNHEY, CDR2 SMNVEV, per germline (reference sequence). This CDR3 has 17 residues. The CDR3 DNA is TGTGCCAGCAGCCCTCAGACAGGGGGCTCTACCTACAATGAGCAGTTCTTC. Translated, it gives CASSPQTGGSTYNEQFF.

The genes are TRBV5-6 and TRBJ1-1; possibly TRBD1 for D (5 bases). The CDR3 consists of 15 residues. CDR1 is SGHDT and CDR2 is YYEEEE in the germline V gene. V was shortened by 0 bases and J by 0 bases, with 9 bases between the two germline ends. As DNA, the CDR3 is TGTGCCAGCAGCTTGGGGACACGGTTGAACACTGAAGCTTTCTTT. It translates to CASSLGTRLNTEAFF.

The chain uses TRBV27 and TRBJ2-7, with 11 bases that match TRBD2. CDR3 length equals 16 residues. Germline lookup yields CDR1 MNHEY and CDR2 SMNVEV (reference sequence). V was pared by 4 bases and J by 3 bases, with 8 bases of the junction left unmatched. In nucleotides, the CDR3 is TGTGCCAGCAGTTCGGGCCTAGCGGGAGGCTACTACGAGCAGTACTTC. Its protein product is CASSSGLAGGYYEQYF.

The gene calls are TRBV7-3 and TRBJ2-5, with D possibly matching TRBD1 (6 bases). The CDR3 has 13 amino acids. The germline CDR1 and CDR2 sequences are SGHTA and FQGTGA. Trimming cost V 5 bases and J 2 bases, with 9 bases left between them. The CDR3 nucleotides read TGTGCCAGCAGCCAAGGACAGCAAGAGACCCAGTACTTC. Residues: CASSQGQQETQYF. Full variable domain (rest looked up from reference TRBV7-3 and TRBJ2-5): GAGVSQTPSNKVTEKGKYVELRCDPISGHTALYWYRQSLGQGPEFLIYFQGTGAADDSGLPNDRFFAVRPEGSVSTLKIQRTERGDSAVYLCASSQGQQETQYFGPGTRLLVL.

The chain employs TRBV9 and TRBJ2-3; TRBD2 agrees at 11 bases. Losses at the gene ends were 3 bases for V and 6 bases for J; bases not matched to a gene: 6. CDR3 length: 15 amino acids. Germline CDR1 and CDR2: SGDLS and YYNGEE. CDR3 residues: CASSALAGVGDTQYF. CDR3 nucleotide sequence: TGTGCCAGCAGCGCACTAGCGGGAGTGGGGGATACGCAGTATTTT.